This T cell receptor beta chain is drawn from a study of identical twins. CDR3 size: 14 residues. From germline, CDR1 is SQVTM and CDR2 ANQGSEA. Trimming removed 0 bases at V and 5 bases at J, with 13 bases between. TCRdb re-called the 5' RACE reads with MiXCR, one entry per CDR3 protein. Among fewer than 250,000 distinct CDR3 sequences listed, about 7.3% were seen once. This clonotype was seen many times. In addition, the sample was reused for a study of yellow fever vaccine responses in identical twins. That report notes: Reportedly, twins showed a vaccine T cell response that looked partly convergent and partly personalized.

This sequence joins TRBV29-1 and TRBJ1-1; tentative D call: TRBD1 (5 bases). The TCR originated in a woman aged 18-29 years in good health. The specimen sequenced was memory (CD45RO+) T cells sorted from blood. This chain's CDR3 is CSVEDAREGTEAFF. CDR3 DNA: TGCAGCGTTGAAGACGCCAGGGAAGGTACTGAAGCTTTCTTT.